A selection of T cell receptor beta chains follows, all from one sample in a study of blood T cells in healthy people across ages. TCRdb reprocessed the 5' RACE reads with MiXCR, giving one entry per CDR3 protein. In the table there are about 1.4 million distinct CDR3 sequences, approximately 59% of which are singletons. The specimen sequenced was blood. The receptors were sampled from a man in his late teens or twenties in good health. Each CDR3 is given with its conserved first and last residue. A D gene is named only where the DNA matches it firmly. Size values are once, few and many counts, or a class for expanded clones, and some rows have none.

CAISEGWEGARLPYGYTF | TGTGCCATCAGTGAGGGTTGGGAGGGGGCGAGATTGCCCTATGGCTACACCTTC | NA | TRBD1 | TRBJ1-2 | TRBV10-3
CASSLDVGIGNTEAFF | TGTGCCAGCAGCTTAGATGTTGGGATAGGGAACACTGAAGCTTTCTTT | NA | NA | TRBJ1-1 | TRBV7-2
CASPTRQGSGANVPTF | TGTGCCAGCCCAACCAGACAGGGCTCTGGGGCCAACGTCCCGACTTTC | NA | TRBD1 | TRBJ2-6 | TRBV28
CASSYSRRAVSPSTDTQYF | TGTGCCAGCAGTTACTCGAGAAGGGCAGTTTCTCCTAGCACAGATACGCAGTATTTT | NA | NA | TRBJ2-3 | TRBV6-2/TRBV6-3
CASSYLGQGHEQYF | TGTGCCAGCAGTTACCTGGGACAGGGTCACGAGCAGTACTTC | few | TRBD1 | TRBJ2-7 | TRBV6-5
CASSLASWAHYGYTF | TGCGCCAGCAGCCTGGCAAGTTGGGCGCACTATGGCTACACCTTC | once | NA | TRBJ1-2 | TRBV5-1
CASTKTSSSQETQYF | TGTGCCAGCACCAAGACTAGTTCTAGCCAAGAGACCCAGTACTTC | NA | NA | TRBJ2-5 | TRBV4-1
CASSTNRGLDEQYF | TGCGCCAGCAGCACCAACAGGGGTTTGGACGAGCAGTACTTC | NA | TRBD1 | TRBJ2-7 | TRBV5-1
CSVEGGGTLMTDTQYF | TGCAGTGTCGAAGGAGGGGGGACCCTTATGACAGATACGCAGTATTTT | NA | NA | TRBJ2-3 | TRBV20-1
CSARAGGKYYNEQFF | TGCAGTGCTCGAGCGGGAGGGAAATACTACAATGAGCAGTTCTTC | NA | TRBD2 | TRBJ2-1 | TRBV20-1
CASSFGPSRTYEQYF | TGTGCCAGCAGCTTCGGACCGTCGAGAACATACGAGCAGTACTTC | NA | NA | TRBJ2-7 | TRBV7-2
CAISLSNTEAFF | TGTGCCATCAGCCTATCGAACACTGAAGCTTTCTTT | NA | NA | TRBJ1-1 | TRBV10-3
CASNKLLSNTDTQYF | TGTGCCAGCAACAAACTCCTTTCGAACACAGATACGCAGTATTTT | NA | NA | TRBJ2-3 | TRBV7-9
CAISQDLRGEQFF | TGCGCCATCAGCCAAGATTTACGTGGTGAGCAGTTCTTC | NA | NA | TRBJ2-1 | TRBV4-3
CATRVAGTVYGYTF | TGTGCCACCAGAGTTGCCGGGACGGTCTATGGCTACACCTTC | NA | NA | TRBJ1-2 | TRBV15
CASSLSGGRAYEQYF | TGTGCCAGCAGTCTGAGTGGAGGCAGAGCTTACGAGCAGTACTTC | NA | NA | TRBJ2-7 | TRBV6-2/TRBV6-3
CASGRDGVSLYGYTF | TGTGCCAGCGGTCGAGACGGGGTCTCCCTCTATGGCTACACCTTC | NA | NA | TRBJ1-2 | TRBV2